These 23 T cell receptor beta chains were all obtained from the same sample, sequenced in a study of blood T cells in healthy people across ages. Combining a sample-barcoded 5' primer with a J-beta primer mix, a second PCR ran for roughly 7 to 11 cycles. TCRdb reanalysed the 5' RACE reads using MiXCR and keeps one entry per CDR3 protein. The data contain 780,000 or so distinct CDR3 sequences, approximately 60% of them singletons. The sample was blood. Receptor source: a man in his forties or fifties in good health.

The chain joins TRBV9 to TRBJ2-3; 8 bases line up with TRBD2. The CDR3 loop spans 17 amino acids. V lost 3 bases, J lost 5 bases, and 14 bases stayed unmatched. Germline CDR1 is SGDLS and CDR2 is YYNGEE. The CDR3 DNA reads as TGTGCCAGCAGCGCAAGCGGGGGCCCGGGGGTTCAAGATACGCAGTATTTT. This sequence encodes CASSASGGPGVQDTQYF.

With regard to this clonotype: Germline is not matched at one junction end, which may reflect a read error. The CDR3 region is CASSLSRGQGSGGNVLTF. The CDR3 region has the DNA TGTGCCAGCAGCTTATCGAGGGGTCAGGGCTCTGGGGGCAACGTCCTGACTTTC. The chain carries TRBV7-6 and TRBJ2-6; D may be TRBD1 or TRBD2 (5 bases each). CDR3 size: 18 residues. Germline CDR1 and CDR2: SGHVS and FNYEAQ.

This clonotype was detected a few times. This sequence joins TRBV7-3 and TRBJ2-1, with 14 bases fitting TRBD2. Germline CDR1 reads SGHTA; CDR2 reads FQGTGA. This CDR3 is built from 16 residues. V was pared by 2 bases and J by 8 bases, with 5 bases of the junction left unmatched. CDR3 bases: TGTGCCAGCAGCTTAGGGGTGGGACTAGCGGGAGATGAGCAGTTCTTC. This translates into CASSLGVGLAGDEQFF.

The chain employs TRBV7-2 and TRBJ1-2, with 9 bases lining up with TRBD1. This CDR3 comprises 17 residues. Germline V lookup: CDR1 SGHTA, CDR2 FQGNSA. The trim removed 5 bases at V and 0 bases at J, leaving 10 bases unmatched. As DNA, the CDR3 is TGTGCCAGCAGCCAAACCGGGACAGGGATAGCTAACTATGGCTACACCTTC. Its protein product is CASSQTGTGIANYGYTF.

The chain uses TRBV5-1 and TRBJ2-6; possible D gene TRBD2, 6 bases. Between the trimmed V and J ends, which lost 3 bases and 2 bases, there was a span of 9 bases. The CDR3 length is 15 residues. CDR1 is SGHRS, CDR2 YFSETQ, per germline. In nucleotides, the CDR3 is TGCGCCAGCAGCTGGGGCGGGGCTGGGGCCAACGTCCTGACTTTC. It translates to CASSWGGAGANVLTF.

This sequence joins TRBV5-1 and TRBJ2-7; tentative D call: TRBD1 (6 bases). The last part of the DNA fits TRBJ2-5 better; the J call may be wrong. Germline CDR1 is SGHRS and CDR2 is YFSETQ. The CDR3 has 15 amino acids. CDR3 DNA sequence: TGCGCCAGCAGCTTGGATCGGTACAGGGAGGAGACCCAGTACTTC. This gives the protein CASSLDRYREETQYF.

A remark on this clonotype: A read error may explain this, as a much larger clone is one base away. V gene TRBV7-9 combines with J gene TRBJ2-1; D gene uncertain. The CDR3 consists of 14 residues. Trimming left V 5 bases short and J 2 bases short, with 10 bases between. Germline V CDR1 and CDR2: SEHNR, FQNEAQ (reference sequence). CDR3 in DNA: TGTGCCAGCAGCCCCTCCAGCCCCTACAATGAGCAGTTCTTC. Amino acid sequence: CASSPSSPYNEQFF.

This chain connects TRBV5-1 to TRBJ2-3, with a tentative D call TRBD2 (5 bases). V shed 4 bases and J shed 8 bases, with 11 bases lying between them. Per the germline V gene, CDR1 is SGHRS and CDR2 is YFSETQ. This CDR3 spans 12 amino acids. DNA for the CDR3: TGCGCCAGCAGCCTTAGAGAGGGTACGCAGTATTTT. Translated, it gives CASSLREGTQYF. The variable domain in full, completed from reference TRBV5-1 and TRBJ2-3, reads KAGVTQTPRYLIKTRGQQVTLSCSPISGHRSVSWYQQTPGQGLQFLFEYFSETQRNKGNFPGRFSGRQFSNSRSEMNVSTLELGDSALYLCASSLREGTQYFGPGTRLTVL.

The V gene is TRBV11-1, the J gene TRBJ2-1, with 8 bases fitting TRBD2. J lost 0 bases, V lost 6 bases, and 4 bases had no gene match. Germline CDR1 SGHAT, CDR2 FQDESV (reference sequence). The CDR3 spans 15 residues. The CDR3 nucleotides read TGTGCCAGCAGGCGGGGGGCGAGCTCCTACAATGAGCAGTTCTTC. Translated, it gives CASRRGASSYNEQFF.

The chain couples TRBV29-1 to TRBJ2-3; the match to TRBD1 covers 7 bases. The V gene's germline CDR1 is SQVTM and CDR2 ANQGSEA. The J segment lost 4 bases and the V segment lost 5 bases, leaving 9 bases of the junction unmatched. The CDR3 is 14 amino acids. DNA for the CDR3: TGCAGCGTTCATAAGACAGGGAGCGCAGATACGCAGTATTTT. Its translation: CSVHKTGSADTQYF.

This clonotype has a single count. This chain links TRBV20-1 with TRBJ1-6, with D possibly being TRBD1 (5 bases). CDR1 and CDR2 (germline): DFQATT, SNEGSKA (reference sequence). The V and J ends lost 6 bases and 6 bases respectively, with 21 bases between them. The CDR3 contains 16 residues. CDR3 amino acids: CSARILQGAANSPLHF. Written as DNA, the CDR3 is TGCAGTGCAAGAATTCTTCAGGGTGCGGCTAATTCACCCCTCCACTTT.

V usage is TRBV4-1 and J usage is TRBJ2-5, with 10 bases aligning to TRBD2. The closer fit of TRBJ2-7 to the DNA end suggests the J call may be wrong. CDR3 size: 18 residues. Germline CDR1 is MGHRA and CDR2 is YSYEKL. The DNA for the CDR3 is TGCGCCAGCAGCCAAGTAAGGACTAGCGGAACAATCCCCCACGAGCAGTACTTC. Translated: CASSQVRTSGTIPHEQYF.

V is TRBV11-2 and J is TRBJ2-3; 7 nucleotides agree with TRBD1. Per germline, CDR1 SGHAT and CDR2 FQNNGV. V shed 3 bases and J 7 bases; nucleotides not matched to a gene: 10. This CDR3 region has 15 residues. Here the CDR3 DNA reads TGTGCCAGCAGCTTTACGACAGGGTCAAGGAATACGCAGTATTTT. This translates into CASSFTTGSRNTQYF.

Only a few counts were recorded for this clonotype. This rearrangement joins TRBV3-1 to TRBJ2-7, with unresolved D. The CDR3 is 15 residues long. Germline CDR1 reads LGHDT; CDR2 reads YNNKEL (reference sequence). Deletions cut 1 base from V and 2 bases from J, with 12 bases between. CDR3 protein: CASSQGGGRTYEQYF. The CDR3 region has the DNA TGTGCCAGCAGCCAAGGTGGCGGCAGGACCTACGAGCAGTACTTC.

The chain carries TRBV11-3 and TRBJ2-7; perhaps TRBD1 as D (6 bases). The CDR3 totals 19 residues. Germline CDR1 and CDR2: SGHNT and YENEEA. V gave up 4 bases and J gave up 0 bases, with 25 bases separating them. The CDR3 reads CASSSGRVGPGVPSYEQYF. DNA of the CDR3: TGTGCCAGCAGCTCCGGGCGGGTGGGGCCAGGGGTCCCCTCCTACGAGCAGTACTTC.

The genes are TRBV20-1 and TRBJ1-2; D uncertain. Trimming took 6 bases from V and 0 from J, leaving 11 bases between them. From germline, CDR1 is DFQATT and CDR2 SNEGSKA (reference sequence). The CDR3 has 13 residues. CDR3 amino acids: CSAPSVTNYGYTF. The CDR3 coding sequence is TGCAGTGCCCCGAGTGTAACTAACTATGGCTACACCTTC.

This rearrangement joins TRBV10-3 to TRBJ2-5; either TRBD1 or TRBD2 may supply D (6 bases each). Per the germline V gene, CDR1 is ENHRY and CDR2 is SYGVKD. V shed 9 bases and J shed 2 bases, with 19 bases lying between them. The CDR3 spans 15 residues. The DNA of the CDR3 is TGTGCCATAGGAGGGGGACTCGCCCGTCAAGAGACCCAGTACTTC. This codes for CAIGGGLARQETQYF.

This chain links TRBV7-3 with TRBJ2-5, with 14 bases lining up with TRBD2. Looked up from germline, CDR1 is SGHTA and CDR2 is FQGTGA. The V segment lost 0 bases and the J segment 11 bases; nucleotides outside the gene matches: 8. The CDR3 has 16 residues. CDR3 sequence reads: CASSLTGLAGAGEQYF. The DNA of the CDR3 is TGTGCCAGCAGCTTAACGGGACTAGCGGGGGCGGGTGAGCAGTACTTC. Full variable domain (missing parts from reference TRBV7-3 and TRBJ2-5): GAGVSQTPSNKVTEKGKYVELRCDPISGHTALYWYRQSLGQGPEFLIYFQGTGAADDSGLPNDRFFAVRPEGSVSTLKIQRTERGDSAVYLCASSLTGLAGAGEQYFGPGTRLLVL.

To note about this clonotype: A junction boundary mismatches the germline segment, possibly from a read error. CDR3 DNA sequence: TGTGCCCGCAGCTCCACTAGCGGGAGTGGGTACGCAGATACGCAGTATTTT. Its translation is CARSSTSGSGYADTQYF. The chain combines TRBV7-3 with TRBJ2-3; 11 positions agree with TRBD2. Germline assignment: CDR1 SGHTA and CDR2 FQGTGA. This CDR3 has 17 amino acids.

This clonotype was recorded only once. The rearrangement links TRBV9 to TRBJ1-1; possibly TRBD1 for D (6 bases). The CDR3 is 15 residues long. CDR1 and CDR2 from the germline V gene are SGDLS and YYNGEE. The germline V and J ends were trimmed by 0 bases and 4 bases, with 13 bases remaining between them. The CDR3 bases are TGTGCCAGCAGCGTAGGAGGGGGTCAATCCACTGAAGCTTTCTTT. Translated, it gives CASSVGGGQSTEAFF.

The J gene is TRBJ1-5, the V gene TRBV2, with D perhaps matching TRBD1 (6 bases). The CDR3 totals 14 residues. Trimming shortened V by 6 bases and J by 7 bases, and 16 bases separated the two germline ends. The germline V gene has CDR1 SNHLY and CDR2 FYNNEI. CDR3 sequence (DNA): TGTGCCAGCAGCGAGTTTAGGGGGGGGCAGCCCCAGCATTTT. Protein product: CASSEFRGGQPQHF.

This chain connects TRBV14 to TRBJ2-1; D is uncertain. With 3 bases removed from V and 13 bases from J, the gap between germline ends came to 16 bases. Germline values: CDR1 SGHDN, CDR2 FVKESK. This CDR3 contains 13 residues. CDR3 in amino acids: CASSQANLETQFF. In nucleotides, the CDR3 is TGTGCCAGCAGCCAGGCTAATCTAGAGACCCAGTTCTTC.

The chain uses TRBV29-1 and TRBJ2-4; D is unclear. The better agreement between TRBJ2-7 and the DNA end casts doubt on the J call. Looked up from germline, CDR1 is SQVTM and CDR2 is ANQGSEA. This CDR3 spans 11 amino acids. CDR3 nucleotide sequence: TGCAGCGTTGAAGGTTTCTCCGAGCAGTACTTC. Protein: CSVEGFSEQYF.